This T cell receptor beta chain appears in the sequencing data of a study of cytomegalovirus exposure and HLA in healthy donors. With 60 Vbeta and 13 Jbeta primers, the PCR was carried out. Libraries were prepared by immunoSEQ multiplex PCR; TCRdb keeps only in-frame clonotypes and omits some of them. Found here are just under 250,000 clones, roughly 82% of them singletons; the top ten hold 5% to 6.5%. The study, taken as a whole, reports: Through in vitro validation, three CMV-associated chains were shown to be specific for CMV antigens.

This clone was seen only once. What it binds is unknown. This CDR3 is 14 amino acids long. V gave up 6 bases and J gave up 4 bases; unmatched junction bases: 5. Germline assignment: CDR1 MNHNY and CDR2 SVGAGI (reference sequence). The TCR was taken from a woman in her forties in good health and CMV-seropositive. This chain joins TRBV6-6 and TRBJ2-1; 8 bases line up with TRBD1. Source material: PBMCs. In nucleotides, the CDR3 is TGTGCCAGCAGGGACAGGGACGGATACAATGAGCAGTTCTTC. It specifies CASRDRDGYNEQFF.